This is a list of T cell receptor beta chains from one sample in a study of cytomegalovirus exposure and HLA in healthy donors. Method: immunoSEQ multiplex PCR; TCRdb's copy keeps in-frame clones and lacks some. The table records around 110,000 clones, 70% to 75% of them present only once. Sequenced: PBMCs. The receptors derive from a woman between 18 and 29 years old in good health and CMV-seronegative. Both conserved end residues are trimmed from each CDR3. The order of the fields is CDR3 length, V gene, CDR3 protein.

>13|TRBV7-9
ASSLDRGAFSPLH
>13|TRBV19
ASKRDGGSGNTIY
>14|TRBV7-8
ASSPLREAYNSPLH
>14|TRBV21-1
ASSKASQGKNTEAF
>8|TRBV30
AWGTGEAF
>11|TRBV29-1
SVEVGVNTEAF
>16|TRBV10-1
ASSDEGQGQPLQETQY
>14|TRBV5-6
ASSPNRETFYNTIY
>10|TRBV6-1
ASTPNGAEAF
>13|TRBV13
ASSSLGQGAGGYT
>11|TRBV6-1
ASSENFSYEQY
>12|TRBV19
ASTPGQGSYEQY
>13|TRBV6-1
ASSPLDRDVEKLF
>13|TRBV7-2
ASILISGDRNEQF
>15|TRBV9
ASSQSMGGSYNSPLH
>13|TRBV6-1
ASSDVEGQGYGYT
>11|TRBV7-8
ASSSQGSGPQH
>11|TRBV30
AWSVGRYYGYT
>14|TRBV30
AWSGGQAPDYYGYT
>13|TRBV2
ASSRGLTSTDTQY
>9|TRBV6-1
ASSIINEQY
>12|TRBV5-1
ASSLDGEGTEAF
>10|TRBV30
AWSVLLNEQF
>13|TRBV4-1
ASSQNPGNSYEQY
>17|TRBV9
ASSQFIRDRGSGANVLT
>13|TRBV11-1
ASSLGSDKSYEQY
>12|TRBV6-6
ASSLAGQNTEAF
>13|TRBV7-9
ASSLDWTGTYEQY
>12|TRBV5-1
ASSLDGTGFEAF
>13|TRBV15
ATREPREMNTEAF
>13|TRBV7-8
ASSLNRGLNNEQF
>12|TRBV2
ASLGRRAGNEQF
>13|TRBV5-8
ASSSGQFVGTEAF
>13|TRBV6-1
ASSGQDSRHEKLF
>14|TRBV5-1
ASSLVFSGAYNEQF
>13|TRBV19
ATRQGAGDNSPLH
>17|TRBV6-1
ASSDLPGLAGADTGELF
>13|TRBV10-3
AIRPSGGSTDTQY
>17|TRBV5-1
ASSFPRDTEHTSQETQY
>13|TRBV7-3
ASSGGTGGYTEAF
>14|TRBV19
ASSSGGRSGANVLT
>16|TRBV28
ASSQPGQLSSYNSPLH